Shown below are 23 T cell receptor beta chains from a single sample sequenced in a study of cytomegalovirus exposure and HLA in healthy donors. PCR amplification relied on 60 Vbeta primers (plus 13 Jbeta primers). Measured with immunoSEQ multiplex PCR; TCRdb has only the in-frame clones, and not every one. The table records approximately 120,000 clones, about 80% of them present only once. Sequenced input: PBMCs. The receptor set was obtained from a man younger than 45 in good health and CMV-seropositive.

The CDR3 bases are TGCGCCAGCAGCCAAGGGCTCGGCGGCGGCTATGGCTACACCTTC. It specifies CASSQGLGGGYGYTF. The chain couples TRBV4-1 to TRBJ1-2, with D uncertain. The V end lost 1 base, the J end lost 4 bases, and 13 bases lay between the germline ends. Germline V gene data show CDR1 as MGHRA and CDR2 as YSYEKL. The CDR3 length is 15 residues.

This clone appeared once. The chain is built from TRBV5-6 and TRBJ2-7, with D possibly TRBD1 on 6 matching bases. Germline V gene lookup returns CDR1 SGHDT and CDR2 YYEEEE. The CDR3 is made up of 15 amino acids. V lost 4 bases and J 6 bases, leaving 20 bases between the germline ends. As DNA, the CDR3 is TGTGCCAGCAGCATAGGACAGCGCCGGCGACGCGAGCAGTACTTC. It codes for CASSIGQRRRREQYF.

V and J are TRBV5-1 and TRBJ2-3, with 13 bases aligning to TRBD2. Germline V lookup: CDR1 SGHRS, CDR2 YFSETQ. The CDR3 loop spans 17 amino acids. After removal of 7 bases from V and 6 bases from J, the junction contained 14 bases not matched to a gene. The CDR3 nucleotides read TGCGCCAGCTCCCGAACCGGGACTAGCGGGGCAGGCGATACGCAGTATTTT. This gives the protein CASSRTGTSGAGDTQYF.

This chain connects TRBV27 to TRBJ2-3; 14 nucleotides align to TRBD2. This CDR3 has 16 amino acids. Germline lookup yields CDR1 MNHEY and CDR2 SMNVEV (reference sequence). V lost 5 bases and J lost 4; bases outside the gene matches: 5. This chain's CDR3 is CASSTRTSGGPDTQYF. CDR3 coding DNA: TGTGCCAGCAGTACCCGGACTAGCGGGGGGCCAGATACGCAGTATTTT.

CDR3 coding DNA: TGCGCCAGCAGCCCCCGGACAGGGAGAAACACCGGGGAGCTGTTTTTT. Translation gives CASSPRTGRNTGELFF. This chain uses TRBV5-1 with TRBJ2-2; 8 positions agree with TRBD1. Per germline, CDR1 SGHRS and CDR2 YFSETQ. CDR3 size: 16 residues. V dropped 4 bases and J dropped 2; count of bases not matched to a gene: 7.

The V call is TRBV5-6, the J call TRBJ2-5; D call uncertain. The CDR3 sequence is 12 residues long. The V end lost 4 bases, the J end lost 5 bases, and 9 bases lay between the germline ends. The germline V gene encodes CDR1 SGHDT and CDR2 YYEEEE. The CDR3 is CASSHQIETQYF. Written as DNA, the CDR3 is TGTGCCAGCAGCCACCAGATTGAGACCCAGTACTTC.

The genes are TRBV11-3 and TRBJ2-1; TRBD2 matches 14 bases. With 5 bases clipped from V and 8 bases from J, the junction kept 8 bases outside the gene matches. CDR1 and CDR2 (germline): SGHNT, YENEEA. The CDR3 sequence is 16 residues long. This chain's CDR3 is CASSKGTSGGSYEQFF. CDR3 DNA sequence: TGTGCCAGCAGCAAAGGGACTAGCGGGGGATCCTATGAGCAGTTCTTC.

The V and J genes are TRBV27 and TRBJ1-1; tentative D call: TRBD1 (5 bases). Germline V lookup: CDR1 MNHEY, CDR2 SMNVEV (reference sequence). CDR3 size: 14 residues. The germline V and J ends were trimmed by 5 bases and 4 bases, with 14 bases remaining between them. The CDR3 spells CASSQPGGGTEAFF. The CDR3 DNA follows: TGTGCCAGCAGTCAACCGGGGGGTGGCACTGAAGCTTTCTTT.

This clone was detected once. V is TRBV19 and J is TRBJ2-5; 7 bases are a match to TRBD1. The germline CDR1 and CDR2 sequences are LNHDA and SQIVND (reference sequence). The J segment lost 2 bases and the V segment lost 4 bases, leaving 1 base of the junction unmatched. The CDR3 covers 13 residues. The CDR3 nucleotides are TGTGCCAGTAGTACGGGACAGCAAGAGACCCAGTACTTC. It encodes CASSTGQQETQYF.

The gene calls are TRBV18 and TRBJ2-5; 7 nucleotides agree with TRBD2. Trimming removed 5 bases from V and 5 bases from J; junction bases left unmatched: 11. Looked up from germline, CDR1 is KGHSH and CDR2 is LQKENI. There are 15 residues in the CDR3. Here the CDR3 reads CASSSGLIPIETQYF. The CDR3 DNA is TGTGCCAGCTCATCGGGACTAATCCCAATTGAGACCCAGTACTTC.

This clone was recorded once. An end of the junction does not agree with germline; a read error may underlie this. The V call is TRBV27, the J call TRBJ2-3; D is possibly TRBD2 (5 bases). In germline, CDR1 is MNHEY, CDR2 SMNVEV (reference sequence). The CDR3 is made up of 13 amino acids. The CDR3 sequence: CAGRRELADTQYF. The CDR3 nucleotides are TGTGCCGGCAGAAGGGAGTTGGCAGATACGCAGTATTTT.

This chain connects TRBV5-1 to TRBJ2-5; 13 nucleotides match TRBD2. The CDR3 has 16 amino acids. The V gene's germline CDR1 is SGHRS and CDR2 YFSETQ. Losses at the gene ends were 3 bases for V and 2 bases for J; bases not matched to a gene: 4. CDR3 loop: CASSWGLAGTQETQYF. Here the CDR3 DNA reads TGCGCCAGCAGCTGGGGACTAGCGGGGACACAAGAGACCCAGTACTTC.

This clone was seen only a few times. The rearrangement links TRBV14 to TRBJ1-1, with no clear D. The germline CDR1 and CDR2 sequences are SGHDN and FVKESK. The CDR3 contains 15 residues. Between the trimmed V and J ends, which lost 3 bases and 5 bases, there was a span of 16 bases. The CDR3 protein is CASSHLAGVGTEAFF. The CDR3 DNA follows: TGTGCCAGCAGCCATCTAGCTGGGGTAGGGACTGAAGCTTTCTTT.

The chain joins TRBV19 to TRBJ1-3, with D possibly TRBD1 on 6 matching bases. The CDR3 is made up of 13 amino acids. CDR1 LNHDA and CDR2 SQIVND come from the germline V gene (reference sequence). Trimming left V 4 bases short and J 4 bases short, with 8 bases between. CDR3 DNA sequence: TGTGCCAGTAGTACACAGGGAGGAAACACCATATATTTT. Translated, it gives CASSTQGGNTIYF. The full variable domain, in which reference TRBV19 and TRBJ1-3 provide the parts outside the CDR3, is DGGITQSPKYLFRKEGQNVTLSCEQNLNHDAMYWYRQDPGQGLRLIYYSQIVNDFQKGDIAEGYSVSREKKESFPLTVTSAQKNPTAFYLCASSTQGGNTIYFGEGSWLTVV.

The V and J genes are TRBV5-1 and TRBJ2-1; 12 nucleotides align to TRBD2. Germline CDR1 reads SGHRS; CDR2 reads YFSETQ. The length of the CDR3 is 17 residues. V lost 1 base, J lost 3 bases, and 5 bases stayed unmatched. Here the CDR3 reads CASSLRLAGGLYNEQFF. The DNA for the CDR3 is TGCGCCAGCAGCTTGAGGCTAGCGGGGGGGCTCTACAATGAGCAGTTCTTC. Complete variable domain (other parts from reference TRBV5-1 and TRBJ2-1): KAGVTQTPRYLIKTRGQQVTLSCSPISGHRSVSWYQQTPGQGLQFLFEYFSETQRNKGNFPGRFSGRQFSNSRSEMNVSTLELGDSALYLCASSLRLAGGLYNEQFFGPGTRLTVL.

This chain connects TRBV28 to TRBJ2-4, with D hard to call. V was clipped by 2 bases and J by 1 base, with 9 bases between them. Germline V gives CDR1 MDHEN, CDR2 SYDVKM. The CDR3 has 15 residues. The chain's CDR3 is CASSLRSKAKNIQYF. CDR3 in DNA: TGTGCCAGCAGTTTACGGTCCAAGGCCAAAAACATTCAGTACTTC.

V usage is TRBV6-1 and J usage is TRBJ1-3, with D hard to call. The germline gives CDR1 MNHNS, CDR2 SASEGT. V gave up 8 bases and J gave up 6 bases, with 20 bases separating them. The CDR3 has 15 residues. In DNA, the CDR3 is TGTGCCAGCGTTGAGTGGGCTCTTCAAGAAAACACCATATATTTT. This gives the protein CASVEWALQENTIYF.

CDR3 DNA sequence: TGTGCCAGCAGCGTAGGAAACGGGGGGGAGCTGTTTTTT. Translated, it gives CASSVGNGGELFF. This chain links TRBV11-2 with TRBJ2-2; D not certain. From germline, CDR1 is SGHAT and CDR2 FQNNGV. This CDR3 has 13 residues. The V end lost 5 bases, the J end lost 8 bases, and 12 bases lay between the germline ends. Filled out from reference TRBV11-2 and TRBJ2-2, the complete variable domain reads EAGVAQSPRYKIIEKRQSVAFWCNPISGHATLYWYQQILGQGPKLLIQFQNNGVVDDSQLPKDRFSAERLKGVDSTLKIQPAKLEDSAVYLCASSVGNGGELFFGEGSRLTVL.

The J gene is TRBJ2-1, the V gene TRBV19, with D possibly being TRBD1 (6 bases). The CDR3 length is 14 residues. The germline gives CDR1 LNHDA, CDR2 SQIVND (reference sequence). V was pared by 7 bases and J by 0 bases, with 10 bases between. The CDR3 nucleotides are TGTGCCAGTACGAAACAGGGCTCCTACAATGAGCAGTTCTTC. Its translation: CASTKQGSYNEQFF. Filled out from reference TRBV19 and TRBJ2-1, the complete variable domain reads DGGITQSPKYLFRKEGQNVTLSCEQNLNHDAMYWYRQDPGQGLRLIYYSQIVNDFQKGDIAEGYSVSREKKESFPLTVTSAQKNPTAFYLCASTKQGSYNEQFFGPGTRLTVL.

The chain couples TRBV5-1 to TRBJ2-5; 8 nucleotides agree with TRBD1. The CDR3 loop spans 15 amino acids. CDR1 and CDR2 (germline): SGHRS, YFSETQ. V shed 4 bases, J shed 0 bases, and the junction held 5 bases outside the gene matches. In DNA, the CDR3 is TGCGCCAGCAGCAGCCGACAGGGGCACCAAGAGACCCAGTACTTC. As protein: CASSSRQGHQETQYF.

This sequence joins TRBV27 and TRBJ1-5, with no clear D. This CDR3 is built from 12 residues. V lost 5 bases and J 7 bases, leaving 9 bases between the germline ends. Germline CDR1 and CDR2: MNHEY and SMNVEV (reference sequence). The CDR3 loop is CASSPPGQPQHF. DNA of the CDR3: TGTGCCAGCAGTCCCCCGGGGCAGCCCCAGCATTTT.

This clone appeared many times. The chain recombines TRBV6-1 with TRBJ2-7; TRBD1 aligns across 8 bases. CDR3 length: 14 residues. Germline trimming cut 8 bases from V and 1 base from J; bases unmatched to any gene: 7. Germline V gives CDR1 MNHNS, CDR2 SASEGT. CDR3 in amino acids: CASPRDRRSYEQYF. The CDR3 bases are TGTGCCAGCCCCCGGGACAGGCGTTCCTACGAGCAGTACTTC.

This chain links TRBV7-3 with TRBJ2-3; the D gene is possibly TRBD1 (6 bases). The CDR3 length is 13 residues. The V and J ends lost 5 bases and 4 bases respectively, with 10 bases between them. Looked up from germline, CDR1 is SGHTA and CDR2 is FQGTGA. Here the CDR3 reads CASSRAGADTQYF. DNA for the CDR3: TGTGCCAGCAGCAGGGCAGGGGCAGATACGCAGTATTTT.